Sequencing of this T cell receptor (beta chain) was carried out in a study of cytomegalovirus exposure and HLA in healthy donors. Whole-study results and caveats: The investigators catalogued 150 to 200 TCR beta chains as cytomegalovirus-associated. Most TCR sequences were rare, but some public TCRs occurred in many donors.

As regards this clone: The antigen is unknown.

In the PCR, 60 Vbeta and 13 Jbeta primers were used. Profiling relied on immunoSEQ multiplex PCR, and the TCRdb table lists in-frame clones only, not all of them. The data contain about 100,000 clones, roughly three fifths of them singletons. The receptor comes from a human donor in good health. Sequencing was done on a sample of PBMCs.

The CDR3 sequence: CASSLGAGLQETQYF. The CDR3 DNA sequence: TGTGCCAGCAGCTTAGGAGCGGGCCTCCAAGAGACCCAGTACTTC. The gene calls are TRBV5-6 and TRBJ2-5; D is perhaps TRBD2 (6 bases). Germline-derived CDR1 and CDR2 are SGHDT and YYEEEE. The CDR3 spans 15 residues. Trimming removed 2 bases from V and 1 base from J, with 12 bases in between.